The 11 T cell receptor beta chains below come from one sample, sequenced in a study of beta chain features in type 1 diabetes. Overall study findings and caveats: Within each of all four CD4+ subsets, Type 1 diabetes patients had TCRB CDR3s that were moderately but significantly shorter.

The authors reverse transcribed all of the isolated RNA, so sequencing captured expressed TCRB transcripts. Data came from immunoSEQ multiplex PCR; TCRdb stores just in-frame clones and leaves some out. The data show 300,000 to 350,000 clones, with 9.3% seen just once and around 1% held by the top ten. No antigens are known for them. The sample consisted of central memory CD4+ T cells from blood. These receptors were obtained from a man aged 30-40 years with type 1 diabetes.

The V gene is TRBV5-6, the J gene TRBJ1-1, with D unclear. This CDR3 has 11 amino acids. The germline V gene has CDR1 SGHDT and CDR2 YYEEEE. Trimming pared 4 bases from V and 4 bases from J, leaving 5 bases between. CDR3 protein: CASSIFTEAFF. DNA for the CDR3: TGTGCCAGCAGCATATTCACTGAAGCTTTCTTT.

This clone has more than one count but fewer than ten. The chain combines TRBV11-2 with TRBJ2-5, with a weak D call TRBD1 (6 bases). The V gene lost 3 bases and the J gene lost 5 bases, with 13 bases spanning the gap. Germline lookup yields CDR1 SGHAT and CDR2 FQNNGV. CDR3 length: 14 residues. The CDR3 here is CASSFTGFMETQYF. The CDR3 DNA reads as TGTGCCAGCAGCTTTACAGGGTTCATGGAGACCCAGTACTTC.

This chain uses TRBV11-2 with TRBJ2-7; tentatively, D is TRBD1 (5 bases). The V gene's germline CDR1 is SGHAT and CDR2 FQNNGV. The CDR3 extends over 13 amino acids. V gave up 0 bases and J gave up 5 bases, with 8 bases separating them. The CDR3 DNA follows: TGTGCCAGCAGCTTAGATCAGGACAACGAGCAGTACTTC. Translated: CASSLDQDNEQYF.

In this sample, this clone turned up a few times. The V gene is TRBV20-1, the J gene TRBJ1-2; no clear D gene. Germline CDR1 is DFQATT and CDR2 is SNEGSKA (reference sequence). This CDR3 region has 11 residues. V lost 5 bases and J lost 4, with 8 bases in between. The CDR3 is CSARGIYGYTF. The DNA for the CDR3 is TGCAGTGCTCGCGGGATCTATGGCTACACCTTC.

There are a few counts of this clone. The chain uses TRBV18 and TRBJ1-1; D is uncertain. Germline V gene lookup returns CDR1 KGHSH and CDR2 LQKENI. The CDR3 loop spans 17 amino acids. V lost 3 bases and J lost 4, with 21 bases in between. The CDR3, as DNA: TGTGCCAGCTCACCCCAAAATTTACAGAGCCTTGGCACTGAAGCTTTCTTT. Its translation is CASSPQNLQSLGTEAFF.

Here the CDR3 DNA reads TGTGCCAGCAGCTTTTTCCCCGGGACGGACCGCTACGAGCAGTACTTC. It specifies CASSFFPGTDRYEQYF. The J gene is TRBJ2-7, the V gene TRBV5-6; the D gene could be TRBD1 or TRBD2 (5 bases each). The CDR3 length is 16 residues. Trimming left V 2 bases short and J 3 bases short, with 18 bases between. Germline V gene data show CDR1 as SGHDT and CDR2 as YYEEEE.

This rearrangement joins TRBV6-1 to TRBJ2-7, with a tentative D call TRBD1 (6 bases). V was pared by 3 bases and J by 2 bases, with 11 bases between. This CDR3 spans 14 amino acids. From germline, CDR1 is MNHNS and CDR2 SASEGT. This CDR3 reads CASSDTQGTYEQYF. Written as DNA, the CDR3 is TGTGCCAGCAGTGATACTCAGGGGACCTACGAGCAGTACTTC.

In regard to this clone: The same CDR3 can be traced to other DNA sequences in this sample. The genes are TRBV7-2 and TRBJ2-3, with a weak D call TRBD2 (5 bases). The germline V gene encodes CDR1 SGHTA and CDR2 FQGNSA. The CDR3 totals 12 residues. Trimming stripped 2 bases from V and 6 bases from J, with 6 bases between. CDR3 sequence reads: CASSLTGDTQYF. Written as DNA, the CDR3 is TGTGCCAGCAGCTTAACGGGGGATACGCAGTATTTT.

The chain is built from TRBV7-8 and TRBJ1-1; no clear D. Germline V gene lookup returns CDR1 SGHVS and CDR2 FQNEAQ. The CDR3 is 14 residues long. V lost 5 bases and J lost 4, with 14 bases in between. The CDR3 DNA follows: TGTGCCAGCAGCCCAGGAGAGTTAAGCACTGAAGCTTTCTTT. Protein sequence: CASSPGELSTEAFF.

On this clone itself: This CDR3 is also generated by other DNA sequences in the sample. CDR3 sequence reads: CASSSGQGGETQYF. In nucleotides, the CDR3 is TGTGCCAGCAGCTCCGGACAGGGCGGAGAGACCCAGTACTTC. This chain links TRBV7-9 with TRBJ2-5, with 8 bases that match TRBD1. V trimming: 4 bases; J trimming: 4 bases; junction bases outside the gene matches: 5. The V gene's germline CDR1 is SEHNR and CDR2 FQNEAQ (reference sequence). The CDR3 runs to 14 residues.

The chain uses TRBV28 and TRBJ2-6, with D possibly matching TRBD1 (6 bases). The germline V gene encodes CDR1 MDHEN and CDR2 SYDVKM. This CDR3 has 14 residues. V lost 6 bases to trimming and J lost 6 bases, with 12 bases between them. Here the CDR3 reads CASSTGTTANVLTF. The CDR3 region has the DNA TGTGCCAGCAGCACAGGGACGACGGCCAACGTCCTGACTTTC.